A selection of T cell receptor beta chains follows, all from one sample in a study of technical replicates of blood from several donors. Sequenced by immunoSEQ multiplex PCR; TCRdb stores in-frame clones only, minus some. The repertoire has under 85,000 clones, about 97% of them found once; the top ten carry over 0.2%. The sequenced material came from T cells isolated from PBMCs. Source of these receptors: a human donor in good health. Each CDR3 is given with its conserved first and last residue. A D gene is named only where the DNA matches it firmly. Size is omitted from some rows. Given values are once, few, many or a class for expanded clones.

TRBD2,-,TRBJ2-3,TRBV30,TGTGCCTGGAAAGGACTAGCGGGGATTAGCACAGATACGCAGTATTTT,CAWKGLAGISTDTQYF
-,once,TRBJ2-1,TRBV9,TGTGCCAGCAGCCCAACAGGACCTTCCTACAATGAGCAGTTCTTC,CASSPTGPSYNEQFF
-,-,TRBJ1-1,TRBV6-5,TGTGCCAGCAGTTACGGGGGAGCAGGGGCTTTGCGAGCTTTCTTT,CASSYGGAGALRAFF
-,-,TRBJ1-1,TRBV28,TGTGCCAGCAGTTTAAGGTGGAACAGCTACACTGAAGCTTTCTTT,CASSLRWNSYTEAFF
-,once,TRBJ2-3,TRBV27,TGTGCCAGCAGTGTCCTTCCAGATACGCAGTATTTT,CASSVLPDTQYF
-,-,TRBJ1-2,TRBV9,TGTGCCAGCAGCGTAGGCCACTTCGATAACTATGGCTACACCTTC,CASSVGHFDNYGYTF
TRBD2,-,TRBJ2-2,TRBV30,TGTGCCCAGGGAGGGAAAGGCACCGGGGAGCTGTTTTTT,CAQGGKGTGELFF
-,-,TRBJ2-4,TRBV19,TGTGCCACAAGACAGGTCTCCAAAAACATTCAGTACTTC,CATRQVSKNIQYF
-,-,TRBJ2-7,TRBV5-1,TGCGCCAGCAGCTTGATAGACACAAGCTACGAGCAGTACTTC,CASSLIDTSYEQYF
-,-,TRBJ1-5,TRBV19,TGTGCCAGTAGCCCCAAAGGGGCAGGTCAGCCCCAGCATTTT,CASSPKGAGQPQHF
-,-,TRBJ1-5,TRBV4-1,TGCGCCAGCAGCTCTGTGGCTGATGCCCGCAATCAGCCCCAGCATTTT,CASSSVADARNQPQHF
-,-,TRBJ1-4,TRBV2,TGTGCCAGCGAGGACAGTTTCTCCGAAAAACTGTTTTTT,CASEDSFSEKLFF
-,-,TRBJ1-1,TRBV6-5,TGTGCCAGCAGGCCACAGGGCTTCACTGAAGCTTTCTTT,CASRPQGFTEAFF
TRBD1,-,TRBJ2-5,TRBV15,TGTGCCACCAGCAGAGCGGGACAGCAAGAGACCCAGTACTTC,CATSRAGQQETQYF
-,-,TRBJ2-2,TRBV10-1,TGCGCCAGCAGTGGCCCTCTTCAAGCGGGCTTTAACACCGGGGAGCTGTTTTTT,CASSGPLQAGFNTGELFF
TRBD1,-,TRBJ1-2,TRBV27,TGTGCCAGCAGTCCCTCGGGACAGGGAGGCATCTATGGCTACACCTTC,CASSPSGQGGIYGYTF
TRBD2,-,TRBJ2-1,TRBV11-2,TGTGCCAGCAGCTTAGTATCGGGCGGGAGGGTGAACAATGAGCAGTTCTTC,CASSLVSGGRVNNEQFF
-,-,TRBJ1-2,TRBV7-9,TGTGCCAGCAGCTTAGCGCTCCAGGGTGGTGGCTACACCTTC,CASSLALQGGGYTF
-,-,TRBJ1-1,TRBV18,TGTGCCAGCTCTCCAACCGGAGCTACGAACACTGAAGCTTTCTTT,CASSPTGATNTEAFF
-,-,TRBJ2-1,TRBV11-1,TGTGCCAGCAGCTTAGTTAGCTCCTACAATGAGCAGTTCTTC,CASSLVSSYNEQFF
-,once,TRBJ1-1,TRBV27,TGTGCCAGCGGCTCAGGGTTGGGGAACACTGAAGCTTTCTTT,CASGSGLGNTEAFF
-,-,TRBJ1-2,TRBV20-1,TGCAGTGCTAGAGCTCCGGGAGGCTACACCTTC,CSARAPGGYTF
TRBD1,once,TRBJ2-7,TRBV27,TGTGCCAGCAGCCCGACAGGGCTCCCCTACGAGCAGTACTTC,CASSPTGLPYEQYF
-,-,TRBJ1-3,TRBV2,TGTGCCAGCAGCCGAGACAGCTCCTCTGGAAACACCATATATTTT,CASSRDSSSGNTIYF
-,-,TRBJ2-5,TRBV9,TGTGCCAGCAGCGTAGGAGTCTTAGAGACCCAGTACTTC,CASSVGVLETQYF
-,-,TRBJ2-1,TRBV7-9,TGTGCCAGCAGCTTAGAAGGGGCTTCTGAGCAGTTCTTC,CASSLEGASEQFF
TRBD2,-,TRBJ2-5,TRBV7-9,TGTGCCAGCACCCTAGGGACTAGCGTGCAAGAGACCCAGTACTTC,CASTLGTSVQETQYF
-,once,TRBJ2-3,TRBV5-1,TGCGCCAGCAGCTTTGCGGGAATCACAGATACGCAGTATTTT,CASSFAGITDTQYF
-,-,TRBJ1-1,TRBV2,TGTGCCATCCCCGGGACACTCCCTGCTGAAGCTTTCTTT,CAIPGTLPAEAFF
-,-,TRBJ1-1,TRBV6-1,TGTGCCAGCAGTGCGACAGGGAACACTGAAGCTTTCTTT,CASSATGNTEAFF
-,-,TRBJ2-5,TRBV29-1,TGCAGCGTTGAAGGGACACTGGACATTCAAGAGACCCAGTACTTC,CSVEGTLDIQETQYF
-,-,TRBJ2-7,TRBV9,TGTGCCAGCAGCGTAGCGGAGTTATCCTACGAGCAGTACTTC,CASSVAELSYEQYF
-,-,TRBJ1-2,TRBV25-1,TGTGCCAGCAGTGAATATAAATACAACGATGGCTACACCTTC,CASSEYKYNDGYTF
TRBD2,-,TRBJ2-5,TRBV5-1,TGCGCCAGCAGCTTCTGGGGGACTAGCGGGAGCCCCGAGACCCAGTACTTC,CASSFWGTSGSPETQYF
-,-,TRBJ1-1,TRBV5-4,TGTGCCAGCAGGGAAGCAGGGGCTGAAGCTTTCTTT,CASREAGAEAFF
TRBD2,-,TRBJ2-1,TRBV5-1,TGCGCCAGCGGAGATAGCGGGAGGGTAGCCTACAATGAGCAGTTCTTC,CASGDSGRVAYNEQFF
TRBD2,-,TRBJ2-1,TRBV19,TGTGCCAGTAGTCCGGGACTAGCGGGAGATTTGTACAATGAGCAGTTCTTC,CASSPGLAGDLYNEQFF
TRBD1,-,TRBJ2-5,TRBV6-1,TGTGCCAGCAGTCAGGACAGGGGGAGGGAGACCCAGTACTTC,CASSQDRGRETQYF
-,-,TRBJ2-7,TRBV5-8,TGTGCCAGCATCCGGGGGTATATCTCCTACGAGCAGTACTTC,CASIRGYISYEQYF
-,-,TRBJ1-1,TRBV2,TGTGCCAGCACTGGGAGCGGGAACACTGAAGCTTTCTTT,CASTGSGNTEAFF